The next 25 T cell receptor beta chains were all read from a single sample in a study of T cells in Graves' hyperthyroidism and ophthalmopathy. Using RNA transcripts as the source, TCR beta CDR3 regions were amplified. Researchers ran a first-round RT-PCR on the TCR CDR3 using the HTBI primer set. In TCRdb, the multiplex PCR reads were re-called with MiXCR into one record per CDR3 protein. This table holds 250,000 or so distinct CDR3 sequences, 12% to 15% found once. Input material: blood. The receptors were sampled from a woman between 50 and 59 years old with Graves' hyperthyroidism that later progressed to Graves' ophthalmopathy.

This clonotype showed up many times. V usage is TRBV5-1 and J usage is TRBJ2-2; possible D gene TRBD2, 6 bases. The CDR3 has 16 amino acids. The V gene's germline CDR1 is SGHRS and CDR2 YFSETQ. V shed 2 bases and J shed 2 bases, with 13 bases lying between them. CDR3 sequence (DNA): TGCGCCAGCAGCTTAATACCCGGGAGCAACACCGGGGAGCTGTTTTTT. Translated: CASSLIPGSNTGELFF.

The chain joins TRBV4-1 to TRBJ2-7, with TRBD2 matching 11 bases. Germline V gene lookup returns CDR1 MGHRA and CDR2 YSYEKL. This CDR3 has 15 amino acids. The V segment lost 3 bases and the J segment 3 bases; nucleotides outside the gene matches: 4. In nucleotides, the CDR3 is TGCGCCAGCAGCCAGGGGACTAGCGGATTCTACGAGCAGTACTTC. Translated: CASSQGTSGFYEQYF.

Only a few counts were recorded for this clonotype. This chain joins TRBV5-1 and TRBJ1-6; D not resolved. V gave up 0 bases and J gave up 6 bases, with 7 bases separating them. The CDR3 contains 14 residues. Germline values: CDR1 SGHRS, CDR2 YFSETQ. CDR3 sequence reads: CASSLEFGNSPLHF. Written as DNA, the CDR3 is TGCGCCAGCAGCTTGGAGTTTGGTAATTCACCCCTCCACTTT.

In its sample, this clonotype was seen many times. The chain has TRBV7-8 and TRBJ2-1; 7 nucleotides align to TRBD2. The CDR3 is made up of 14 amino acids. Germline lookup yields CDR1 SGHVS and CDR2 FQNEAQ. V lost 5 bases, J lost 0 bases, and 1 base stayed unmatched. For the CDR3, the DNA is TGTGCCAGCAGCGCGGGGGTCTCCTACAATGAGCAGTTCTTC. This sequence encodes CASSAGVSYNEQFF.

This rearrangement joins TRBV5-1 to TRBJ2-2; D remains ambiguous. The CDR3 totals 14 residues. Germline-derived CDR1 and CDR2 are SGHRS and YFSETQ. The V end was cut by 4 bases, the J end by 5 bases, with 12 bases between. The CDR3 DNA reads TGCGCCAGCAGCATCTACCTGAGAACCGGGGAGCTGTTTTTT. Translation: CASSIYLRTGELFF. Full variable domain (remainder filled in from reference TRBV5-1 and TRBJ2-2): KAGVTQTPRYLIKTRGQQVTLSCSPISGHRSVSWYQQTPGQGLQFLFEYFSETQRNKGNFPGRFSGRQFSNSRSEMNVSTLELGDSALYLCASSIYLRTGELFFGEGSRLTVL.

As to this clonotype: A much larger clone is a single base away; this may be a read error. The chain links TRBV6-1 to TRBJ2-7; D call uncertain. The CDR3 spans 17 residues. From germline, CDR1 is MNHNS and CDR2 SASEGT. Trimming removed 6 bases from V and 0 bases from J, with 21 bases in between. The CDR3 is CASRRFSWGRGSYEQYF. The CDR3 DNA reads TGTGCCAGCAGACGCTTCTCTTGGGGAAGAGGCTCCTACGAGCAGTACTTC.

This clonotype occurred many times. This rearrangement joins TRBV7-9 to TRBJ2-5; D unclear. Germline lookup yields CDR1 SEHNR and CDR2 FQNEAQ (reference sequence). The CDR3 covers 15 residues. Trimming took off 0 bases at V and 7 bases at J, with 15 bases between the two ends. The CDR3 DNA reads TGTGCCAGCAGCTTAGCAGGTGTCAGCACCCGGACCCAGTACTTC. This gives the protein CASSLAGVSTRTQYF.

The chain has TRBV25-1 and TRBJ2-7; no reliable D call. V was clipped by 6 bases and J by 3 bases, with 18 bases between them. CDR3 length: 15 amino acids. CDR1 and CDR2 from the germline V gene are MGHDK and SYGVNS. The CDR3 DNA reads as TGTGCCAGCAGCCCCGTGCCAGCCGGGCGCTACGAGCAGTACTTC. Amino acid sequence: CASSPVPAGRYEQYF.

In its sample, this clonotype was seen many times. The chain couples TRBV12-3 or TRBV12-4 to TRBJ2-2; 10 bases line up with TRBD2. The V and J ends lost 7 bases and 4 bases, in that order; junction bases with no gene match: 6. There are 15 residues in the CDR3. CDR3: CASNPSGSPTGELFF. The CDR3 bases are TGTGCCAGCAACCCTAGCGGGAGTCCCACCGGGGAGCTGTTTTTT.

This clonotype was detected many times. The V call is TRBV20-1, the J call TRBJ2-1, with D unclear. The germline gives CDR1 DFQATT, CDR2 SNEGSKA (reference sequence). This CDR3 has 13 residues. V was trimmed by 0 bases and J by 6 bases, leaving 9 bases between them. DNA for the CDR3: TGCAGTGCTAGAGATCCATGGGGCAATGAGCAGTTCTTC. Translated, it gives CSARDPWGNEQFF.

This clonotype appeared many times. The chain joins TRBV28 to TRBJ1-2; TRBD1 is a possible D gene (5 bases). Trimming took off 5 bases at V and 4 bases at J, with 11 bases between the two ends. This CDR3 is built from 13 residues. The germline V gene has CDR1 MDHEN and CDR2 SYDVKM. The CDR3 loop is CASSPGSPYGYTF. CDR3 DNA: TGTGCCAGCAGTCCAGGGTCTCCCTATGGCTACACCTTC.

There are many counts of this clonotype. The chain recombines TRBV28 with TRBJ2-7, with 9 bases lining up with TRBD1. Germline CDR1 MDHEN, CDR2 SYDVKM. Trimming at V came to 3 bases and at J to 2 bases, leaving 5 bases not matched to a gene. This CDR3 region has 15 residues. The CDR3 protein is CASSLFRDRAYEQYF. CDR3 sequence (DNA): TGTGCCAGCAGTTTGTTCCGGGACAGGGCCTACGAGCAGTACTTC.

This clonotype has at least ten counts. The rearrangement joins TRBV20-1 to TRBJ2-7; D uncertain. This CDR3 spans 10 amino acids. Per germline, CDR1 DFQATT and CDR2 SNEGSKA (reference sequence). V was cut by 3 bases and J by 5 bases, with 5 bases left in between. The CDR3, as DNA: TGCAGTGCTAGGTACGACGAGCAGTACTTC. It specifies CSARYDEQYF.

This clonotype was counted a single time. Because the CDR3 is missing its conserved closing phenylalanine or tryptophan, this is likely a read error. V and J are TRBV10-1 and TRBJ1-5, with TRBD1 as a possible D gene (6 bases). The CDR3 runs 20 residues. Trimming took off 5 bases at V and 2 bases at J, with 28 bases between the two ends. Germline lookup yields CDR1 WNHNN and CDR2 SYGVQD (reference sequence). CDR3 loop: CASSPHMGHLYRWGNQPQHS. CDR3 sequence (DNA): TGCGCCAGCAGTCCACATATGGGACACTTATATCGTTGGGGCAATCAGCCCCAGCATTCT.

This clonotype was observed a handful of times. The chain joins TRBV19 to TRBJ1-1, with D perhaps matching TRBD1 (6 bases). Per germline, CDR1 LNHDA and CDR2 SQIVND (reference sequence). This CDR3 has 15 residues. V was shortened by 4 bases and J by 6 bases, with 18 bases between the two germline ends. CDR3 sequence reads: CASSNQYGGLSEAFF. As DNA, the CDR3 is TGTGCCAGTAGTAATCAGTACGGGGGGCTGTCTGAAGCTTTCTTT.

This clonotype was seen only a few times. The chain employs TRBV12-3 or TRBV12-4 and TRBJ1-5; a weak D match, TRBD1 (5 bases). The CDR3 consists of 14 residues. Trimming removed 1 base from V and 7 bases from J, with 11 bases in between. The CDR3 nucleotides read TGTGCCAGCAGTTTAGGAGGGACTCAGCAGCCCCAGCATTTT. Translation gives CASSLGGTQQPQHF.

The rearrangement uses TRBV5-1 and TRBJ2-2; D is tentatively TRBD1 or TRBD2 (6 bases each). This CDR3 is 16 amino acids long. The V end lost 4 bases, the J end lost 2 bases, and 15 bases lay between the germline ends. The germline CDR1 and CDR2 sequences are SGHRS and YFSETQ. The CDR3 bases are TGCGCCAGCAGCACGGGGGCCGCAGCAAACACCGGGGAGCTGTTTTTT. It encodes CASSTGAAANTGELFF.

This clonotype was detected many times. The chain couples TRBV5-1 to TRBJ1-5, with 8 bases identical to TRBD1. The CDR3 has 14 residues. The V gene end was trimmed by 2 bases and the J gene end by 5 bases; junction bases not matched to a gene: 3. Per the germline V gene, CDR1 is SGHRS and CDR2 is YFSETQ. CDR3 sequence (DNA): TGCGCCAGCAGCTTCGGACAGGGCGATCAGCCCCAGCATTTT. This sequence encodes CASSFGQGDQPQHF.

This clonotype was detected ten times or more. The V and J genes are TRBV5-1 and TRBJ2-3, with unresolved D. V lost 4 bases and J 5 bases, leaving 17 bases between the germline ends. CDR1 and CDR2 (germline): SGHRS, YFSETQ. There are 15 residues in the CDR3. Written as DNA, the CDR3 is TGCGCCAGCAGCCCGGTAGTGGCACGTCGAGATACGCAGTATTTT. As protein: CASSPVVARRDTQYF.

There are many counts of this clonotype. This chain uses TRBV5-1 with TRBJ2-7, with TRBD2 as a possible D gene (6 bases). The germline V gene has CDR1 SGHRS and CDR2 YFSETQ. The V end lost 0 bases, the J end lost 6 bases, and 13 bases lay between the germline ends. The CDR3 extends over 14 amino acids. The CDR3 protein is CASSLAEEGSEQYF. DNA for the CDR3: TGCGCCAGCAGCTTGGCCGAGGAGGGGAGCGAGCAGTACTTC. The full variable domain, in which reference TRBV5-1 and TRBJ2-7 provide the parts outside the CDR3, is KAGVTQTPRYLIKTRGQQVTLSCSPISGHRSVSWYQQTPGQGLQFLFEYFSETQRNKGNFPGRFSGRQFSNSRSEMNVSTLELGDSALYLCASSLAEEGSEQYFGPGTRLTVT.

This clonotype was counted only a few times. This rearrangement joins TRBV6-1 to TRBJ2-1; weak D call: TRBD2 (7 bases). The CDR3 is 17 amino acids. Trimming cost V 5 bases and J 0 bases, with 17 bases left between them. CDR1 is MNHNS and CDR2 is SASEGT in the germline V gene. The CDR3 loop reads CASSYGGGGISYNEQFF. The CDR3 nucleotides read TGTGCCAGCAGTTACGGCGGGGGCGGGATCTCCTACAATGAGCAGTTCTTC.

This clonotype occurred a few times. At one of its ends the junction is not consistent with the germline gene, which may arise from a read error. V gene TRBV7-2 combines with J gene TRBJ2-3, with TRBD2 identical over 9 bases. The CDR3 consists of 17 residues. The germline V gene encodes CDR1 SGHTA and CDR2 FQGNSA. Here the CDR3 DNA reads TGTGCCAGCAGCTTAGATAGCGGCGGGAGGGGTACAGATGCGCAGTATTTT. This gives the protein CASSLDSGGRGTDAQYF.

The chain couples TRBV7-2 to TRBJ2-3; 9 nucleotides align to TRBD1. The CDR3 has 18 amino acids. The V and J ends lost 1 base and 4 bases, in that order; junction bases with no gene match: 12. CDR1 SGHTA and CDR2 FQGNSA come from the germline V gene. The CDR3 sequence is CASSLVPDRGPLSDTQYF. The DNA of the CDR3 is TGTGCCAGCAGCTTAGTCCCGGACAGGGGACCGCTCTCAGATACGCAGTATTTT.

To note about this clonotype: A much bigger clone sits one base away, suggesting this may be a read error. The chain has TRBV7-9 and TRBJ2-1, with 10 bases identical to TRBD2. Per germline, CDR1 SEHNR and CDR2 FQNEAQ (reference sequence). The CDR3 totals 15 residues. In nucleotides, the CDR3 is TGTGCCAACAGCTTGGTAGCGGGAGGACTTAATGAGCAGTTCTTC. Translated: CANSLVAGGLNEQFF.

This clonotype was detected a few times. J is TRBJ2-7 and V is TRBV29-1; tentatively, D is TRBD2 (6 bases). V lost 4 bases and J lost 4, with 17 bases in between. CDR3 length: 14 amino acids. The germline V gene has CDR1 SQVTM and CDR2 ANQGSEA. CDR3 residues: CSVVGDCTEYEQYF. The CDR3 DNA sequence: TGCAGCGTTGTGGGGGACTGCACGGAATACGAGCAGTACTTC.